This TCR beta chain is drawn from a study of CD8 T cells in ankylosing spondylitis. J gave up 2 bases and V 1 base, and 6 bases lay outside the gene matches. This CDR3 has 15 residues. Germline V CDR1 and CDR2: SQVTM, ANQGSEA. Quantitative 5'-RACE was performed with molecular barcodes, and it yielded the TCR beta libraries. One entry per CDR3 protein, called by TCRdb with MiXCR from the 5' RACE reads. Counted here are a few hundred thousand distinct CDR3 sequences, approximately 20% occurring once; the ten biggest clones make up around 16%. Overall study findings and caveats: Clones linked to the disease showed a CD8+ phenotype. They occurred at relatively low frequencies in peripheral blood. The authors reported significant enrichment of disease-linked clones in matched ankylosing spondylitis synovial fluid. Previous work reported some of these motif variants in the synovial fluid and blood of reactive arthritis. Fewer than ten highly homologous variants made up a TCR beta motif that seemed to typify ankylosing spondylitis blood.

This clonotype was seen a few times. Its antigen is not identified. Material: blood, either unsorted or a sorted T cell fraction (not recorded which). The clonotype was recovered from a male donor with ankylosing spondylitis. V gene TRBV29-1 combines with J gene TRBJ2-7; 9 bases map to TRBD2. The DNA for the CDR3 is TGCAGCGTTGAAGCCCCCCTAGCGGGAACCTACGAGCAGTACTTC. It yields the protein CSVEAPLAGTYEQYF.